The next 24 T cell receptor beta chains were all read from a single sample in a study of cytomegalovirus exposure and HLA in healthy donors. A multiplex PCR was run with 60 Vbeta primers and 13 Jbeta primers. Profiling relied on immunoSEQ multiplex PCR, and the TCRdb table lists in-frame clones only, not all of them. The table has about 70,000 clones, around 69% seen once. The specimen sequenced was PBMCs. All receptors derive from a human donor in good health.

This clone was detected a few times. The J gene is TRBJ2-1, the V gene TRBV2; 10 nucleotides line up with TRBD1. This CDR3 is 15 amino acids long. Germline CDR1 reads SNHLY; CDR2 reads FYNNEI. The junction had 4 bases not matched to a gene; V was cut back by 6 bases and J by 2 bases. CDR3 DNA sequence: TGTGCCAGCAGCAAGACAGGGGGCCCCTACAATGAGCAGTTCTTC. It translates to CASSKTGGPYNEQFF. The full variable domain, its missing parts supplied by reference TRBV2 and TRBJ2-1, is EPEVTQTPSHQVTQMGQEVILRCVPISNHLYFYWYRQILGQKVEFLVSFYNNEISEKSEIFDDQFSVERPDGSNFTLKIRSTKLEDSAMYFCASSKTGGPYNEQFFGPGTRLTVL.

The chain uses TRBV5-1 and TRBJ2-2; 14 nucleotides line up with TRBD2. CDR1 and CDR2 from the germline V gene are SGHRS and YFSETQ. With 4 bases clipped from V and 7 bases from J, the junction kept 6 bases outside the gene matches. This CDR3 is built from 16 residues. The CDR3 coding sequence is TGCGCCAGCAGCACGGGACTAGCGGGAGTGAACGGGGAGCTGTTTTTT. This gives the protein CASSTGLAGVNGELFF.

The chain links TRBV7-8 to TRBJ2-1, with TRBD2 matching over 9 bases. CDR3 size: 14 residues. CDR1 is SGHVS, CDR2 FQNEAQ, per germline. J was trimmed by 7 bases and V by 2 bases; bases with no gene match: 3. The CDR3 bases are TGTGCCAGCAGCTTACGGCTAGCGGGAAATGAGCAGTTCTTC. Encoded protein: CASSLRLAGNEQFF.

V and J are TRBV4-1 and TRBJ1-5, with D perhaps matching TRBD1 (6 bases). The length of the CDR3 is 15 residues. The germline V and J ends were trimmed by 3 bases and 7 bases, with 16 bases remaining between them. In germline, CDR1 is MGHRA, CDR2 YSYEKL. The CDR3 spells CASSQFYRVGQPQHF. The CDR3 nucleotides read TGCGCCAGCAGCCAGTTTTACAGGGTTGGGCAGCCCCAGCATTTT.

The chain has TRBV27 and TRBJ1-1; D perhaps matches TRBD1 (6 bases). V lost 5 bases and J 1 base, leaving 11 bases between the germline ends. Germline V gene sequence: CDR1 MNHEY, CDR2 SMNVEV (reference sequence). This CDR3 is built from 14 residues. The CDR3: CASSLQGRNTEAFF. As DNA, the CDR3 is TGTGCCAGCAGTCTTCAGGGGAGGAACACTGAAGCTTTCTTT.

V is TRBV10-2 and J is TRBJ2-1; D remains ambiguous. CDR1 is WSHSY, CDR2 SAAADI, per germline. The CDR3 extends over 16 amino acids. Trimming left V 6 bases short and J 2 bases short, with 17 bases between. CDR3 nucleotide sequence: TGCGCCAGCAGGATGCCTCAAGACTCCCCCTACAATGAGCAGTTCTTC. This sequence encodes CASRMPQDSPYNEQFF.

The rearrangement links TRBV5-1 to TRBJ1-4; no clear D. The CDR3 covers 14 residues. The V end lost 10 bases, the J end lost 0 bases, and 13 bases lay between the germline ends. Germline V gives CDR1 SGHRS, CDR2 YFSETQ. CDR3: CASRAGATNEKLFF. CDR3 nucleotide sequence: TGCGCCTCCCGGGCCGGGGCAACTAATGAAAAACTGTTTTTT.

For this clone: The sample has other DNA sequences that encode this CDR3 too. CDR3 sequence reads: CASSLDRNTEAFF. CDR3 nucleotide sequence: TGTGCCAGCAGCTTAGACAGGAACACTGAAGCTTTCTTT. The chain has TRBV7-8 and TRBJ1-1; D is ambiguous. The CDR3 is made up of 13 amino acids. Trimming cost V 1 base and J 1 base, with 4 bases left between them. Germline CDR1 and CDR2: SGHVS and FQNEAQ.

The rearrangement joins TRBV7-2 to TRBJ1-2; D may be TRBD1 (5 bases). CDR3 length equals 14 residues. V was shortened by 1 base and J by 7 bases, with 13 bases between the two germline ends. CDR1 and CDR2 (germline): SGHTA, FQGNSA. The CDR3 DNA reads as TGTGCCAGCAGCTTAGGGTCGGGGGTCGGTGGCTACACCTTC. It specifies CASSLGSGVGGYTF.

The gene calls are TRBV2 and TRBJ1-3, with no clear D. V was shortened by 1 base and J by 0 bases, with 10 bases between the two germline ends. CDR1 is SNHLY, CDR2 FYNNEI, per germline. This CDR3 has 16 amino acids. CDR3 sequence (DNA): TGTGCCAGCAGTGAAGGGAGAGGTCTCTCTGGAAACACCATATATTTT. This sequence encodes CASSEGRGLSGNTIYF.

The V call is TRBV30, the J call TRBJ1-1; D uncertain. Germline loops: CDR1 GTSNPN, CDR2 SVGIG (reference sequence). This CDR3 spans 11 amino acids. The V and J ends lost 3 bases and 2 bases respectively, with 4 bases between them. As DNA, the CDR3 is TGTGCCTGGAGGGGCAACACTGAAGCTTTCTTT. It specifies CAWRGNTEAFF.

In this sample, this clone turned up many times. CDR3 DNA: TGTGCCAGCAGTAGCGGGAGCCACAATGAGCAGTTCTTC. It encodes CASSSGSHNEQFF. This rearrangement joins TRBV6-1 to TRBJ2-1; 8 nucleotides line up with TRBD2. The V gene end was trimmed by 5 bases and the J gene end by 5 bases; junction bases not matched to a gene: 2. Germline V gives CDR1 MNHNS, CDR2 SASEGT. The CDR3 spans 13 residues.

The chain has TRBV5-1 and TRBJ1-5; D is possibly TRBD1 (5 bases). Trimming cost V 1 base and J 5 bases, with 10 bases left between them. The germline V gene has CDR1 SGHRS and CDR2 YFSETQ. This CDR3 is built from 14 residues. CDR3 nucleotides: TGCGCCAGCAGCTTGCTTGGGGGGGATCAGCCCCAGCATTTT. It encodes CASSLLGGDQPQHF. Using reference TRBV5-1 and TRBJ1-5 for the parts outside the CDR3, the full variable domain is KAGVTQTPRYLIKTRGQQVTLSCSPISGHRSVSWYQQTPGQGLQFLFEYFSETQRNKGNFPGRFSGRQFSNSRSEMNVSTLELGDSALYLCASSLLGGDQPQHFGDGTRLSIL.

The V gene is TRBV7-9, the J gene TRBJ1-2, with unresolved D. The CDR3 is 14 amino acids. With 5 bases removed from V and 4 bases from J, the gap between germline ends came to 14 bases. Germline V gene lookup returns CDR1 SEHNR and CDR2 FQNEAQ (reference sequence). The CDR3 DNA is TGTGCCAGCAGCCCAGAGGGCAGGATCTATGGCTACACCTTC. Translated, it gives CASSPEGRIYGYTF.

The rearrangement joins TRBV28 to TRBJ1-1; D may be TRBD1 (5 bases). CDR3 length: 15 amino acids. The V end was cut by 6 bases, the J end by 8 bases, with 22 bases between. Germline V gives CDR1 MDHEN, CDR2 SYDVKM. The CDR3 spells CASRITGIPGGEAFF. Written as DNA, the CDR3 is TGTGCCAGCAGAATTACCGGGATCCCCGGGGGAGAAGCTTTCTTT.

The chain's CDR3 is CASALGAYYEQYF. The DNA of the CDR3 is TGTGCCAGCGCATTGGGCGCCTACTACGAGCAGTACTTC. The chain joins TRBV6-5 to TRBJ2-7; D unclear. The V gene lost 8 bases and the J gene lost 3 bases, with 14 bases spanning the gap. CDR3 length: 13 residues. Germline loops: CDR1 MNHEY, CDR2 SVGAGI.

The rearrangement uses TRBV7-9 and TRBJ2-3; weak D call: TRBD2 (6 bases). Germline assignment: CDR1 SEHNR and CDR2 FQNEAQ (reference sequence). V was trimmed by 0 bases and J by 2 bases, leaving 12 bases between them. The CDR3 extends over 16 amino acids. The CDR3 reads CASSLAPGENTDTQYF. CDR3 in DNA: TGTGCCAGCAGCTTAGCGCCGGGGGAGAACACAGATACGCAGTATTTT. Using reference TRBV7-9 and TRBJ2-3 for the parts outside the CDR3, the full variable domain is DTGVSQNPRHKITKRGQNVTFRCDPISEHNRLYWYRQTLGQGPEFLTYFQNEAQLEKSRLLSDRFSAERPKGSFSTLEIQRTEQGDSAMYLCASSLAPGENTDTQYFGPGTRLTVL.

The rearrangement joins TRBV7-2 to TRBJ1-3, with D hard to call. Deletions cut 1 base from V and 4 bases from J, with 5 bases between. The CDR3 runs 13 residues. CDR1 is SGHTA and CDR2 is FQGNSA in the germline V gene. CDR3 sequence (DNA): TGTGCCAGCAGCTTAGGCGGCGGAAACACCATATATTTT. It encodes CASSLGGGNTIYF.

The chain couples TRBV7-9 to TRBJ2-1; 10 bases agree with TRBD2. The CDR3 consists of 16 residues. V trimming: 0 bases; J trimming: 7 bases; junction bases outside the gene matches: 6. Germline V CDR1 and CDR2: SEHNR, FQNEAQ (reference sequence). For the CDR3, the DNA is TGTGCCAGCAGCTTAGCGGTAGCTAGCGGGAGTAATGAGCAGTTCTTC. It yields the protein CASSLAVASGSNEQFF.

The chain combines TRBV5-1 with TRBJ1-1, with TRBD1 matching 9 bases. Germline lookup yields CDR1 SGHRS and CDR2 YFSETQ. V shed 3 bases, J shed 1 base, and the junction held 7 bases outside the gene matches. The CDR3 length is 16 residues. Here the CDR3 reads CASSSTLGQGNTEAFF. The CDR3 DNA is TGCGCCAGCAGCTCTACCTTGGGACAGGGGAACACTGAAGCTTTCTTT.

Comments on this clone: Its ends do not fully match the called genes, so a read error is possible. The same CDR3 can be traced to other DNA sequences in this sample. This chain uses TRBV29-1 with TRBJ2-1; weak D call: TRBD1 (5 bases). Germline V lookup: CDR1 SQVTM, CDR2 ANQGSEA. The CDR3 has 16 amino acids. CDR3 residues: CSVEDGAGIPYNEQFF. CDR3 nucleotide sequence: TGCAGCGTCGAAGACGGCGCAGGGATCCCCTACAATGAGCAGTTCTTC.

For the CDR3, the DNA is TGTGCCAGCAGCTCAGGACTAGCGGGAGGAGACGAGCAGTTCTTC. Its protein product is CASSSGLAGGDEQFF. The V call is TRBV13, the J call TRBJ2-1; TRBD2 agrees at 14 bases. CDR1 and CDR2 (germline): PRHDT, FYEKMQ (reference sequence). The CDR3 contains 15 residues. Losses at the gene ends were 4 bases for V and 10 bases for J; bases not matched to a gene: 6.

The chain recombines TRBV29-1 with TRBJ1-1; D is possibly TRBD1 (5 bases). This CDR3 region has 14 residues. Deletions cut 1 base from V and 2 bases from J, with 11 bases between. Germline V lookup: CDR1 SQVTM, CDR2 ANQGSEA. The chain's CDR3 is CSVEGRTTNTEAFF. CDR3 coding DNA: TGCAGCGTTGAAGGGCGGACAACCAACACTGAAGCTTTCTTT. Supplemented by reference TRBV29-1 and TRBJ1-1, the full variable domain reads SAVISQKPSRDICQRGTSLTIQCQVDSQVTMMFWYRQQPGQSLTLIATANQGSEATYESGFVIDKFPISRPNLTFSTLTVSNMSPEDSSIYLCSVEGRTTNTEAFFGQGTRLTVV.

This chain connects TRBV6-1 to TRBJ2-7, with TRBD1 identical over 7 bases. After removal of 7 bases from V and 7 bases from J, the junction contained 7 bases not matched to a gene. The CDR3 contains 12 residues. Germline values: CDR1 MNHNS, CDR2 SASEGT. This chain's CDR3 is CASTPGTEEQYF. CDR3 sequence (DNA): TGTGCCAGCACACCGGGGACAGAGGAGCAGTACTTC.